The clone carrying this TCR beta chain has only a few counts. Its specificity is not known. The data were obtained in a study of T cells in Graves' hyperthyroidism and ophthalmopathy. The germline gives CDR1 SQVTM, CDR2 ANQGSEA. The CDR3 is made up of 14 amino acids. Trimming cost V 7 bases and J 2 bases; bases outside gene matches: 6. What was amplified from RNA transcripts were TCR beta CDR3 regions. A first-round RT-PCR of the TCR CDR3 used the HTBI primer set. TCRdb independently ran MiXCR on the multiplex PCR reads; one entry per CDR3 protein. The data hold around 400,000 distinct CDR3 sequences, with roughly 25% observed a single time. Study conclusions and caveats: Model-based prediction identified ophthalmopathy a median around 6.5 months prior to its onset. Most thyroid clonotypes with frequency above 0.001 were detected in blood.

For the diagnoses, clinical symptoms, serum thyroxine and TRAb, thyroid ultrasound and orbital computed tomography were used. This receptor was taken from a man aged 50-59 years with Graves' hyperthyroidism. Sequenced: blood. This chain uses TRBV29-1 with TRBJ2-2; 8 bases are shared with TRBD1. CDR3 nucleotide sequence: TGCAGCGCCTTTGCAGGGGGCAACACCGGGGAGCTGTTTTTT. The encoded protein is CSAFAGGNTGELFF.